Below are 2 T cell receptor beta chains sequenced from a single sample in a study of shared clonotypes between healthy human individuals. Clones were read by immunoSEQ multiplex PCR, and TCRdb kept only the in-frame ones, dropping some. Of about 1,500,000 clones listed, 96% are singletons. The sample consisted of naive CD4+ T cells sorted from blood. Subset in this sample: CD45RA+ positively selected. The receptor set was obtained from a man aged 30 to 39 in good health.

The V gene is TRBV19, the J gene TRBJ2-1; D unresolved. Germline values: CDR1 LNHDA, CDR2 SQIVND (reference sequence). The CDR3 has 14 residues. V was cut by 5 bases and J by 2 bases, with 10 bases left in between. The CDR3 DNA reads as TGTGCCAGTAGTTCGACCGCCCCCTACAATGAGCAGTTCTTC. This gives the protein CASSSTAPYNEQFF.

The V call is TRBV28, the J call TRBJ1-1; D not resolved. The CDR3 has 15 amino acids. The V gene lost 4 bases and the J gene lost 3 bases, with 15 bases spanning the gap. The germline V gene encodes CDR1 MDHEN and CDR2 SYDVKM. The DNA of the CDR3 is TGTGCCAGCAGTTCCACGGCAACCAGGCACACTGAAGCTTTCTTT. Protein sequence: CASSSTATRHTEAFF.